This entry lists 14 T cell receptor beta chains sequenced from one sample in a study of control samples from healthy donors and cancer patients. Libraries were prepared by immunoSEQ multiplex PCR; TCRdb keeps only in-frame clonotypes and omits some of them. The sample has about 160,000 clones, roughly 95% seen once; the top ten hold approximately 0.93%. Sequencing was carried out using blood. The receptors stem from a woman under 40 in good health.

The V gene is TRBV5-1, the J gene TRBJ2-5; no clear D. V lost 4 bases, J lost 0 bases, and 13 bases lay in between. The CDR3 is made up of 15 amino acids. CDR1 is SGHRS and CDR2 is YFSETQ in the germline V gene. The CDR3, as DNA: TGCGCCAGCAGCGGAAATACGGGTAACCAAGAGACCCAGTACTTC. It is translated as CASSGNTGNQETQYF.

This rearrangement joins TRBV7-2 to TRBJ1-6; tentatively, D is TRBD1 (5 bases). This CDR3 has 15 amino acids. Germline V gives CDR1 SGHTA, CDR2 FQGNSA. Trimming took 5 bases from V and 4 from J, leaving 12 bases between them. CDR3: CASSPRTLYNSPLHF. CDR3 coding DNA: TGTGCCAGCAGCCCTCGGACACTGTATAATTCACCCCTCCACTTT.

In DNA, the CDR3 is TGTGCCAGCAGCCCCTCGGGCAGGGTCGAAGGCTACACCTTC. Translating gives CASSPSGRVEGYTF. V usage is TRBV11-2 and J usage is TRBJ1-2, with a tentative D call TRBD1 (5 bases). Trimming shortened V by 5 bases and J by 8 bases, and 18 bases separated the two germline ends. Germline lookup yields CDR1 SGHAT and CDR2 FQNNGV. The CDR3 has 14 residues.

The rearrangement joins TRBV11-2 to TRBJ2-6; D perhaps matches TRBD1 (6 bases). From germline, CDR1 is SGHAT and CDR2 FQNNGV. V was cut by 4 bases and J by 4 bases, with 23 bases left in between. This CDR3 is built from 19 residues. The CDR3 is CASSSRAGTPGSGANVLTF. The CDR3 nucleotides read TGTGCCAGCAGCTCCCGAGCCGGGACACCAGGTTCGGGGGCCAACGTCCTGACTTTC.

V and J are TRBV10-3 and TRBJ2-2, with 7 bases that match TRBD1. The germline gives CDR1 ENHRY, CDR2 SYGVKD. Germline trimming cut 9 bases from V and 4 bases from J; bases unmatched to any gene: 8. CDR3 length: 14 amino acids. The CDR3 bases are TGTGCCATACGCCCGGGACAGAGCACCGGGGAGCTGTTTTTT. It specifies CAIRPGQSTGELFF.

The chain joins TRBV30 to TRBJ1-4; D is undetermined. CDR1 is GTSNPN and CDR2 is SVGIG in the germline V gene (reference sequence). V lost 2 bases, J lost 8 bases, and 6 bases lay in between. The CDR3 covers 11 residues. CDR3: CAWSLREKLFF. The CDR3 nucleotides are TGTGCCTGGAGTCTAAGGGAAAAACTGTTTTTT.

This rearrangement joins TRBV19 to TRBJ1-4; D gene unclear. The V gene lost 3 bases and the J gene lost 7 bases, with 12 bases spanning the gap. CDR1 and CDR2 (germline): LNHDA, SQIVND (reference sequence). The CDR3 length is 14 residues. CDR3 coding DNA: TGTGCCAGTAGTATGGTCCTGATGCGTGAAAAACTGTTTTTT. It codes for CASSMVLMREKLFF.

The genes are TRBV5-4 and TRBJ2-1, with 7 bases that match TRBD2. CDR3 length equals 15 residues. Germline assignment: CDR1 SGHNT and CDR2 YYREEE (reference sequence). With V trimmed by 6 bases and J by 6 bases, 12 bases remained unmatched. CDR3 DNA: TGTGCCAGCACCAACGGCGGGAGCGAGACCAATGAGCAGTTCTTC. It translates to CASTNGGSETNEQFF.

The rearrangement joins TRBV9 to TRBJ2-1, with D perhaps being TRBD1 or TRBD2 (5 bases each). The CDR3 is 16 amino acids. V was shortened by 1 base and J by 4 bases, with 15 bases between the two germline ends. CDR1 is SGDLS, CDR2 YYNGEE, per germline. The CDR3 nucleotides are TGTGCCAGCAGCGTATCCGGGACCCCTGGGTACAATGAGCAGTTCTTC. This codes for CASSVSGTPGYNEQFF.

V is TRBV11-2 and J is TRBJ2-7; 9 bases match TRBD1. V lost 1 base, J lost 6 bases, and 4 bases stayed unmatched. CDR3 length: 14 amino acids. CDR1 is SGHAT, CDR2 FQNNGV, per germline. The CDR3 protein is CASSLAGQGGEQYF. CDR3 bases: TGTGCCAGCAGCTTAGCGGGACAGGGCGGCGAGCAGTACTTC.

The genes are TRBV27 and TRBJ1-6; TRBD1 matches at 7 bases. Per germline, CDR1 MNHEY and CDR2 SMNVEV (reference sequence). This CDR3 has 17 amino acids. The V gene end was trimmed by 5 bases and the J gene end by 0 bases; junction bases not matched to a gene: 7. The CDR3 here is CASSPRDRSSYNSPLHF. The DNA for the CDR3 is TGTGCCAGCAGTCCCAGGGACAGAAGCTCCTATAATTCACCCCTCCACTTT.

This clone has a single count. The rearrangement uses TRBV6-5 and TRBJ1-2; D is uncertain. Looked up from germline, CDR1 is MNHEY and CDR2 is SVGAGI. This CDR3 has 12 residues. The V and J ends lost 7 bases and 4 bases respectively, with 10 bases between them. The CDR3 spells CASTNGAYGYTF. The CDR3 nucleotides are TGTGCCAGCACGAACGGCGCCTATGGCTACACCTTC.

The gene calls are TRBV11-2 and TRBJ2-4; D is uncertain. CDR1 and CDR2 from the germline V gene are SGHAT and FQNNGV. V dropped 4 bases and J dropped 1 base, with 5 bases sitting between them. The CDR3 length is 13 residues. CDR3 protein: CASSSPAKNIQYF. Here the CDR3 DNA reads TGTGCCAGCAGCTCCCCTGCCAAAAACATTCAGTACTTC.

This chain links TRBV5-1 with TRBJ2-1, with D possibly being TRBD1 or TRBD2 (6 bases each). CDR1 is SGHRS, CDR2 YFSETQ, per germline. The CDR3 sequence is 14 residues long. The V gene lost 4 bases and the J gene lost 4 bases, with 12 bases spanning the gap. The chain's CDR3 is CASSGGTQYNEQFF. For the CDR3, the DNA is TGCGCCAGCAGCGGCGGGACACAATACAATGAGCAGTTCTTC.